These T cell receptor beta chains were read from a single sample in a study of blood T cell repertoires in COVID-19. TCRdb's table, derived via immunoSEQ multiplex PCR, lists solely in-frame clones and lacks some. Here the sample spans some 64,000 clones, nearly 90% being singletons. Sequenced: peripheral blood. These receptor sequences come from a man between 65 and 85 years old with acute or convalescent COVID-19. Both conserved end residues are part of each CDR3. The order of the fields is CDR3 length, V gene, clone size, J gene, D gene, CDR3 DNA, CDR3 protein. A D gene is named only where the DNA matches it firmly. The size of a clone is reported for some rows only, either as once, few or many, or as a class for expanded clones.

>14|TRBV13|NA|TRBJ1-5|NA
TGTGCCAGCAGCTTATCCTATAGCAATCAGCCCCAGCATTTT
CASSLSYSNQPQHF
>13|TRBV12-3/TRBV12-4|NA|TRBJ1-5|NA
TGTGCCAGCAGTAGACAGGACTATCAGCCCCAGCATTTT
CASSRQDYQPQHF
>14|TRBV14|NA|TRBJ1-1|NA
TGTGCCAGCACTCGAACGGGGAAGTGGACTGAAGCTTTCTTT
CASTRTGKWTEAFF
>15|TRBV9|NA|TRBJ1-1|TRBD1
TGTGCCAGCAGCGAGGGGACAGTTTTCGGCACTGAAGCTTTCTTT
CASSEGTVFGTEAFF
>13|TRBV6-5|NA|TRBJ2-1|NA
TGTGCCAGCAGTACCCCGGGGTCCAATGAGCAGTTCTTC
CASSTPGSNEQFF
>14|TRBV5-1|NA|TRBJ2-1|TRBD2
TGCGCCAGCAGCGTGGCGGGGGGCTACAATGAGCAGTTCTTC
CASSVAGGYNEQFF
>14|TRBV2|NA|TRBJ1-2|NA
TGTGCCAGCAGTGAATTACAGATCAACTATGGCTACACCTTC
CASSELQINYGYTF
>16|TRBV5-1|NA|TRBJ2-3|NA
TGCGCCAGCAGCGCCTCCAGGGCCTCGGGCACAGATACGCAGTATTTT
CASSASRASGTDTQYF
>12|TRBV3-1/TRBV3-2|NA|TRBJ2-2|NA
TGTGCCAGCAGCCGCGGTTCTGGGGAGCTGTTTTTT
CASSRGSGELFF
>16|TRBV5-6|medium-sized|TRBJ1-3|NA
TGTGCCAGCAGCTTGGGTCAGGGGAGTGCTGGAAACACCATATATTTT
CASSLGQGSAGNTIYF
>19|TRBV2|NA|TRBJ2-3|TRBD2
TGTGCCAGCAGTTTGACTAGCGGGGGAATTATGTCTAGCACAGATACGCAGTATTTT
CASSLTSGGIMSSTDTQYF
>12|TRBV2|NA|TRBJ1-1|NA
TGTGCCACCCTCGGTTTGCCGGCTGAAGCTTTCTTT
CATLGLPAEAFF
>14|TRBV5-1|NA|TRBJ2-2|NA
TGCGCCAGCAGCCAAGACAGGAACACCGGGGAGCTGTTTTTT
CASSQDRNTGELFF
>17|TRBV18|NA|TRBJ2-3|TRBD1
TGTGCCAGCTCACCCCTCCGGGACAGTTCTAGCACAGATACGCAGTATTTT
CASSPLRDSSSTDTQYF
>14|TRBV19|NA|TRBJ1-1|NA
TGTGCCAGTAGCCCACAGGGTGGGAACACTGAAGCTTTCTTT
CASSPQGGNTEAFF
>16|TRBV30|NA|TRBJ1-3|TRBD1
TGTGCCTGGAGTGGTCCCAGGGACAGGATCCGAAACACCATATATTTT
CAWSGPRDRIRNTIYF
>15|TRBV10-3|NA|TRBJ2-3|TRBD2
TGTGCCATCAGGGGACTAGCGGACTACACAGATACGCAGTATTTT
CAIRGLADYTDTQYF
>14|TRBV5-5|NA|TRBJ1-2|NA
TGTGCCACCTCCCAGGGGTCCTTTAACTATGGCTACACCTTC
CATSQGSFNYGYTF
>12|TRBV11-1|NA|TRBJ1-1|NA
TGTGCCAGCAGCACCCAGGACAGTGAAGCTTTCTTT
CASSTQDSEAFF
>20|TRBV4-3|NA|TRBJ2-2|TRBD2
TGCGCCAGCAGCCGCGGTTTAGCGGGGGGCCCCCCCTCTAACACCGGGGAGCTGTTTTTT
CASSRGLAGGPPSNTGELFF
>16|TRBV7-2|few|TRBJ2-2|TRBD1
TGTGCCAGCAGCTTAGTTCGGAGACAGGGTGCCGGGGAGCTGTTTTTT
CASSLVRRQGAGELFF
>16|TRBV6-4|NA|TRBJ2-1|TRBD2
TGTGCCAGCAGTACCTCCGGGACTAGCGGATTAAATGAGCAGTTCTTC
CASSTSGTSGLNEQFF
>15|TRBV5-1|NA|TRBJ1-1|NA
TGCGCCAGCAGCTTCCAACAGGGCTGGGGCACTGAAGCTTTCTTT
CASSFQQGWGTEAFF
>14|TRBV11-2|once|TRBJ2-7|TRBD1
TGTGCCAGCAGCGCTCTTAGGGGGCGCTACGAGCAGTACTTC
CASSALRGRYEQYF
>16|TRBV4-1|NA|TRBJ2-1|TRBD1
TGCGCCAGCAGCCGGACCGGGACAGGCTCCTACAATGAGCAGTTCTTC
CASSRTGTGSYNEQFF
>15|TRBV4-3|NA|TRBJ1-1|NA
TGCGCCAGCAGCCAAGATCGGGGATCGAACACTGAAGCTTTCTTT
CASSQDRGSNTEAFF
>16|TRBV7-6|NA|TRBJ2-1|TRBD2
TGTGCCAGCAGCTCCCTGACTAGCGGGGCCTACAATGAGCAGTTCTTC
CASSSLTSGAYNEQFF
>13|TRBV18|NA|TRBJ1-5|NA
TGTGCCAGCCGACAGGACATCAATCAGCCCCAGCATTTT
CASRQDINQPQHF
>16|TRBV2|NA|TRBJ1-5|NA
TGTGCCAGCACTCCAGAGGGTGGGATTTACAATCAGCCCCAGCATTTT
CASTPEGGIYNQPQHF
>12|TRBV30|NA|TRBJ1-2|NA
TGTGCCTCCCAATGGGGGCCCTATGGCTACACCTTC
CASQWGPYGYTF
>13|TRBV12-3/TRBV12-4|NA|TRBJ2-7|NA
TGTGCCAGCAGTTTTCCCTACTCCTACGAGCAGTACTTC
CASSFPYSYEQYF
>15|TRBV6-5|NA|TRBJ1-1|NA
TGTGCCAGCAGACCATTCAGGGGTGGCCGACTTGGGGCTTTCTTT
CASRPFRGGRLGAFF
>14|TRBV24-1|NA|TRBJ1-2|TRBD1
TGTGCCACCAGTGGAGCGACAGGGGCCTATGGCTACACCTTC
CATSGATGAYGYTF
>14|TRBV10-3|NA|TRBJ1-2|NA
TGTGCCATCAGTCTTTCGCAGGGCCAGGATGGCTACACCTTC
CAISLSQGQDGYTF
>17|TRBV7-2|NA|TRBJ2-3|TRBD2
TGTGCCAGCAGCTTAGGGATGGCGGGGGGCCCACTAGATACGCAGTATTTT
CASSLGMAGGPLDTQYF
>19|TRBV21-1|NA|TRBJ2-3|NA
TGTGCCAGCAGCATAATACAGGGTTTTCATAGAACAGGGACAGATACGCAGTATTTT
CASSIIQGFHRTGTDTQYF
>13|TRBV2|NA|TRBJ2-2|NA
TGTGCCAGCAGACAGGACAACACCGGGGAGCTGTTTTTT
CASRQDNTGELFF
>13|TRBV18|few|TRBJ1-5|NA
TGTGCCAGCTCACCAGGGGAGCGCCAGCCCCAGCATTTT
CASSPGERQPQHF
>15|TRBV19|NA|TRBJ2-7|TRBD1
TGTGCCAGTAGTATAATTCCAGGGGGCGTCTACGAGCAGTACTTC
CASSIIPGGVYEQYF
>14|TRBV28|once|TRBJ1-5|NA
TGTGCCAGCAGTCTGGGACTGGCCAATCAGCCCCAGCATTTT
CASSLGLANQPQHF
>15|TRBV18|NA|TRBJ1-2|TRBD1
TGTGCCAGCTCACAAGGGACAGGGGGCATCGATGGCTACACCTTC
CASSQGTGGIDGYTF
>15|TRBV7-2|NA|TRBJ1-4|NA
TGTGCCAGCAGCCCGGACAGTGCTACTAATGAAAAACTGTTTTTT
CASSPDSATNEKLFF